The source of this T cell receptor beta chain is a study of CD8 T cells in ankylosing spondylitis. One entry per CDR3 protein results from TCRdb running MiXCR on the 5' RACE reads. The sample shows almost 400,000 distinct CDR3 sequences, about 20% of them seen only once. This clonotype turned up a few times. Its antigen remains unidentified. Broader study findings: Characteristic of ankylosing spondylitis blood, it appeared, was a TCR beta motif comprising roughly eight highly homologous variants.

V was cut by 0 bases and J by 3 bases, with 13 bases left in between. Germline lookup yields CDR1 DFQATT and CDR2 SNEGSKA (reference sequence). The CDR3 is made up of 15 amino acids. The chain links TRBV20-1 to TRBJ2-3; a weak D match, TRBD1 (5 bases). The receptor was derived from a male donor with ankylosing spondylitis. The specimen was blood, either unsorted or a sorted T cell fraction (not recorded which). This CDR3 reads CSARDVTPGTDTQYF. DNA of the CDR3: TGCAGTGCTAGAGATGTAACTCCAGGGACAGATACGCAGTATTTT.